The 25 T cell receptor beta chains listed next were all sequenced from one sample in a study of T cells in Graves' hyperthyroidism and ophthalmopathy. Amplification of TCR beta CDR3 regions used RNA as the template. TCR CDR3 underwent first-round RT-PCR with the HTBI primer set. MiXCR, applied by TCRdb to the multiplex PCR reads, yields one record per CDR3 protein. Here the sample spans under 350,000 distinct CDR3 sequences, 15% to 20% being singletons. Sequenced sample: blood. These receptors were collected from a woman in her 50s with Graves' hyperthyroidism.

This clonotype was seen more than once but under ten times. The CDR3 DNA reads as TGTGCCAGTACCGACAGGGGGGAAGGCGGCTACACCTTC. Amino acid sequence: CASTDRGEGGYTF. The chain joins TRBV19 to TRBJ1-2; 9 nucleotides agree with TRBD1. Losses at the gene ends were 7 bases for V and 8 bases for J; bases not matched to a gene: 8. This CDR3 has 13 residues. Germline V gene lookup returns CDR1 LNHDA and CDR2 SQIVND (reference sequence).

The V call is TRBV20-1, the J call TRBJ2-1, with D possibly TRBD2 on 6 matching bases. V lost 4 bases, J lost 1 base, and 17 bases lay in between. CDR1 and CDR2 from the germline V gene are DFQATT and SNEGSKA (reference sequence). The CDR3 is 16 residues long. The CDR3 here is CSATSGESFSYNEQFF. In DNA form, the CDR3 reads TGCAGTGCTACGTCGGGGGAGAGCTTTTCCTACAATGAGCAGTTCTTC.

This clonotype was detected only a few times. An end of the junction does not agree with germline; a read error may underlie this. V gene TRBV10-3 combines with J gene TRBJ1-5, with D possibly matching TRBD1 (5 bases). Germline values: CDR1 ENHRY, CDR2 SYGVKD. The CDR3 totals 13 residues. The CDR3 nucleotides read TGTGCCATCAGGGGGGGTTTCAATCAGCCCCGGCATTTT. Its translation: CAIRGGFNQPRHF.

This clonotype appeared a few times. V usage is TRBV2 and J usage is TRBJ1-2, with 7 bases that match TRBD1. CDR3 length equals 12 residues. V lost 6 bases, J lost 7 bases, and 5 bases stayed unmatched. Germline V gene data show CDR1 as SNHLY and CDR2 as FYNNEI. This CDR3 reads CASSPHRGGYTF. CDR3 DNA: TGTGCCAGCAGCCCTCACAGGGGTGGCTACACCTTC.

This clonotype was detected only a few times. The genes are TRBV27 and TRBJ2-2, with a possible D match to TRBD2 (5 bases). Deletions cut 5 bases from V and 4 bases from J, with 11 bases between. Germline CDR1 is MNHEY and CDR2 is SMNVEV (reference sequence). This CDR3 comprises 14 residues. CDR3 sequence: CASSLAASTGELFF. The CDR3 DNA is TGTGCCAGCAGTCTAGCCGCAAGCACCGGGGAGCTGTTTTTT.

This clonotype was detected ten times or more. The chain has TRBV6-2 or TRBV6-3 and TRBJ2-1, with 10 bases identical to TRBD2. The CDR3 is 15 amino acids. CDR1 MNHEY and CDR2 SVGEGT come from the germline V gene. The V gene end was trimmed by 6 bases and the J gene end by 3 bases; junction bases not matched to a gene: 5. The chain's CDR3 is CASRELAGIYNEQFF. In nucleotides, the CDR3 is TGTGCCAGCAGGGAACTAGCGGGGATCTACAATGAGCAGTTCTTC.

This clonotype was picked up many times. V and J are TRBV20-1 and TRBJ2-7; 7 nucleotides line up with TRBD2. V was pared by 4 bases and J by 4 bases, with 16 bases of the junction left unmatched. The germline CDR1 and CDR2 sequences are DFQATT and SNEGSKA (reference sequence). The CDR3 spans 16 residues. The CDR3, as DNA: TGCAGTGCTACCACCGATGTGGGCGGGAGCGGATACGAGCAGTACTTC. It encodes CSATTDVGGSGYEQYF.

This clonotype was seen ten or more times. This sequence joins TRBV12-3 or TRBV12-4 and TRBJ1-2; 11 bases agree with TRBD1. The trim removed 3 bases at V and 4 bases at J, leaving 4 bases unmatched. This CDR3 spans 15 amino acids. The CDR3 DNA reads as TGTGCCAGCAGTTTTGTAGGGACAGGGGGCTATGGCTACACCTTC. Translation gives CASSFVGTGGYGYTF.

The chain carries TRBV18 and TRBJ2-7, with D uncertain. CDR1 and CDR2 (germline): KGHSH, LQKENI. Trimming left V 6 bases short and J 7 bases short, with 16 bases between. The CDR3 spans 13 residues. CDR3 sequence: CASSGGAEREQYF. Written as DNA, the CDR3 is TGTGCCAGCTCTGGCGGCGCGGAGAGGGAGCAGTACTTC. Supplemented by reference TRBV18 and TRBJ2-7, the full variable domain reads NAGVMQNPRHLVRRRGQEARLRCSPMKGHSHVYWYRQLPEEGLKFMVYLQKENIIDESGMPKERFSAEFPKEGPSILRIQQVVRGDSAAYFCASSGGAEREQYFGPGTRLTVT.

The rearrangement joins TRBV6-2 or TRBV6-3 to TRBJ2-7; no reliable D call. The CDR3 consists of 14 residues. The V end lost 6 bases, the J end lost 1 base, and 13 bases lay between the germline ends. CDR1 and CDR2 from the germline V gene are MNHEY and SVGEGT. In nucleotides, the CDR3 is TGTGCCAGCAGACCCCCACGGTTTTCCTACGAGCAGTACTTC. It yields the protein CASRPPRFSYEQYF.

The chain links TRBV5-1 to TRBJ1-2; D possibly corresponds to TRBD1 (6 bases). Germline CDR1 and CDR2: SGHRS and YFSETQ. The CDR3 consists of 16 residues. V gave up 0 bases and J gave up 6 bases, with 18 bases separating them. CDR3 amino acids: CASSLDHREWVDGYTF. The CDR3 DNA reads TGCGCCAGCAGCTTGGACCACAGGGAGTGGGTTGATGGCTACACCTTC. Full variable domain (remainder filled in from reference TRBV5-1 and TRBJ1-2): KAGVTQTPRYLIKTRGQQVTLSCSPISGHRSVSWYQQTPGQGLQFLFEYFSETQRNKGNFPGRFSGRQFSNSRSEMNVSTLELGDSALYLCASSLDHREWVDGYTFGSGTRLTVV.

In its sample, this clonotype was seen a few times. The V gene is TRBV5-1, the J gene TRBJ2-3; maybe TRBD2 (6 bases). V shed 2 bases and J shed 2 bases, with 15 bases lying between them. Germline assignment: CDR1 SGHRS and CDR2 YFSETQ. This CDR3 has 16 residues. The CDR3 is CASSFSEAGYTDTQYF. DNA of the CDR3: TGCGCCAGCAGCTTCTCCGAGGCGGGATACACAGATACGCAGTATTTT. The full variable domain, with the rest looked up from reference TRBV5-1 and TRBJ2-3, is KAGVTQTPRYLIKTRGQQVTLSCSPISGHRSVSWYQQTPGQGLQFLFEYFSETQRNKGNFPGRFSGRQFSNSRSEMNVSTLELGDSALYLCASSFSEAGYTDTQYFGPGTRLTVL.

The chain recombines TRBV7-2 with TRBJ2-4, with D unresolved. Germline values: CDR1 SGHTA, CDR2 FQGNSA. This CDR3 is 17 amino acids long. Trimming left V 2 bases short and J 1 base short, with 15 bases between. The CDR3 spells CASSLSDFEVAKNIQYF. CDR3 bases: TGTGCCAGCAGCTTATCCGACTTTGAAGTTGCCAAAAACATTCAGTACTTC.

V usage is TRBV6-1 and J usage is TRBJ1-2, with a weak D call TRBD1 (5 bases). The CDR3 sequence is 18 residues long. Per the germline V gene, CDR1 is MNHNS and CDR2 is SASEGT. V lost 7 bases to trimming and J lost 1 base, with 25 bases between them. The chain's CDR3 is CASTQMTRGLLVNYGYTF. CDR3 nucleotides: TGTGCCAGCACTCAGATGACGAGGGGCCTGTTGGTTAACTATGGCTACACCTTC.

This chain links TRBV2 with TRBJ1-1, with unresolved D. Germline lookup yields CDR1 SNHLY and CDR2 FYNNEI. The CDR3 runs to 14 residues. The V gene lost 7 bases and the J gene lost 3 bases, with 15 bases spanning the gap. The CDR3 DNA sequence: TGTGCCAGCACTAGGACTAGCGGGGACACTGAAGCTTTCTTT. It yields the protein CASTRTSGDTEAFF.

This clonotype turned up a few times. J is TRBJ2-5 and V is TRBV28; the D gene is possibly TRBD2 (5 bases). V gave up 4 bases and J gave up 2 bases, with 23 bases separating them. The CDR3 is 18 residues long. CDR1 is MDHEN and CDR2 is SYDVKM in the germline V gene. The CDR3 region is CASSSGGMAEGSQETQYF. In DNA, the CDR3 is TGTGCCAGCAGTTCAGGCGGCATGGCTGAGGGATCTCAAGAGACCCAGTACTTC.

This sequence joins TRBV7-8 and TRBJ1-2; unclear D gene. CDR3 length: 14 residues. V dropped 0 bases and J dropped 5 bases, with 10 bases sitting between them. Germline values: CDR1 SGHVS, CDR2 FQNEAQ. The CDR3 DNA follows: TGTGCCAGCAGCTTAGCGAACGGAGTTTATGGCTACACCTTC. This codes for CASSLANGVYGYTF.

This clonotype was detected ten times or more. The chain carries TRBV12-3 or TRBV12-4 and TRBJ2-1; TRBD2 agrees at 13 bases. V lost 3 bases and J lost 8; bases outside the gene matches: 10. There are 17 residues in the CDR3. The CDR3 sequence is CASSFIGTSGICDEQFF. The CDR3 DNA follows: TGTGCCAGCAGTTTTATAGGGACTAGCGGGATATGCGATGAGCAGTTCTTC.

This clonotype was seen at least ten times. The rearrangement joins TRBV2 to TRBJ2-3; TRBD1 or TRBD2 may be the D gene (5 bases each). The CDR3 is made up of 17 amino acids. From germline, CDR1 is SNHLY and CDR2 FYNNEI. V was cut by 7 bases and J by 2 bases, with 22 bases left in between. The CDR3 DNA reads as TGTGCCAGCACCAGACTTAGGGGAGCCCCGATCACAGATACGCAGTATTTT. It encodes CASTRLRGAPITDTQYF.

This clonotype has only a few counts. The chain uses TRBV7-3 and TRBJ2-1; the match to TRBD2 covers 7 bases. V shed 4 bases, J shed 3 bases, and the junction held 6 bases outside the gene matches. The CDR3 totals 15 residues. CDR1 is SGHTA, CDR2 FQGTGA, per germline. In nucleotides, the CDR3 is TGTGCCAGCAGCTCTAAGCGGGAAAACTACAATGAGCAGTTCTTC. Amino acid sequence: CASSSKRENYNEQFF.

This clonotype has more than one count but fewer than ten. J is TRBJ2-1 and V is TRBV30; D is ambiguous. V gave up 2 bases and J gave up 6 bases, with 17 bases separating them. CDR1 is GTSNPN, CDR2 SVGIG, per germline (reference sequence). The CDR3 is 15 residues long. The CDR3 loop is CAWSPPAEKGNEQFF. The CDR3 DNA is TGTGCCTGGAGTCCTCCCGCGGAGAAAGGCAATGAGCAGTTCTTC.

The rearrangement joins TRBV20-1 to TRBJ2-7; 8 bases map to TRBD2. V lost 5 bases, J lost 4 bases, and 13 bases stayed unmatched. This CDR3 contains 15 residues. The V gene's germline CDR1 is DFQATT and CDR2 SNEGSKA (reference sequence). The DNA for the CDR3 is TGCAGTGCTCCTCGACTTACTAGCGGTTTATACGAGCAGTACTTC. Translating gives CSAPRLTSGLYEQYF.

As to this clonotype: An end of the junction differs from the germline gene, which may be a read error. This chain uses TRBV12-3 or TRBV12-4 with TRBJ2-3; no firm D call. The CDR3 runs 15 residues. The CDR3: CASRSSAVSTDTRYF. The DNA of the CDR3 is TGTGCCAGCAGATCTAGTGCGGTTAGCACAGATACGCGGTATTTT.

The chain couples TRBV12-3 or TRBV12-4 to TRBJ2-2; D perhaps matches TRBD1 (6 bases). Trimming shortened V by 7 bases and J by 6 bases, and 15 bases separated the two germline ends. The CDR3 runs 14 residues. CDR3 amino acids: CASIGQGNAGELFF. The CDR3 DNA reads TGTGCCAGCATCGGGCAGGGGAATGCCGGGGAGCTGTTTTTT.

The V call is TRBV28, the J call TRBJ2-1, with TRBD1 matching 9 bases. The junction had 11 bases not matched to a gene; V was cut back by 6 bases and J by 5 bases. The CDR3 contains 16 residues. The germline gives CDR1 MDHEN, CDR2 SYDVKM. The CDR3 DNA reads as TGTGCCAGCAGCCAAGGACAGGGGCTGGCGGACAATGAGCAGTTCTTC. It translates to CASSQGQGLADNEQFF.